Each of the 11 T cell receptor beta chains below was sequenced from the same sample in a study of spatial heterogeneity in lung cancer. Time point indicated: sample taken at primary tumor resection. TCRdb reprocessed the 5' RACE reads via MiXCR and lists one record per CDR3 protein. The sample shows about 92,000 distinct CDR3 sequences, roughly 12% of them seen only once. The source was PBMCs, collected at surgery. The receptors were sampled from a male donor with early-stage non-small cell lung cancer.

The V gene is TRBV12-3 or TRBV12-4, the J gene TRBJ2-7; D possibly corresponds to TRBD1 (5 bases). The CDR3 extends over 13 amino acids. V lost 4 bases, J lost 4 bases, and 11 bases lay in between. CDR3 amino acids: CASSYQGGYEQYF. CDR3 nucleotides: TGTGCCAGCAGTTACCAGGGTGGGTACGAGCAGTACTTC.

CDR3 region: CASRGQSFLSGANVLTF. CDR3 bases: TGTGCCAGCAGGGGGCAGTCATTTCTCTCTGGGGCCAACGTCCTGACTTTC. This chain joins TRBV28 and TRBJ2-6; tentative D call: TRBD1 (5 bases). V was shortened by 6 bases and J by 0 bases, with 15 bases between the two germline ends. The CDR3 is 17 residues long. CDR1 and CDR2 from the germline V gene are MDHEN and SYDVKM.

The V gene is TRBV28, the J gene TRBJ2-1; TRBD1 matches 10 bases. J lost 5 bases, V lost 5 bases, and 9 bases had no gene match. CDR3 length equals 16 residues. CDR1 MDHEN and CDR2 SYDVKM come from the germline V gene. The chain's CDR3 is CASSAPRQGANNEQFF. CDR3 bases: TGTGCCAGCAGTGCCCCCCGACAGGGGGCGAACAATGAGCAGTTCTTC.

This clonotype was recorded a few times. The CDR3: CSASAAGRETQYF. The CDR3 region has the DNA TGCAGTGCCTCGGCCGCGGGCCGGGAGACCCAGTACTTC. The rearrangement uses TRBV20-1 and TRBJ2-5, with a possible D match to TRBD2 (5 bases). The V gene lost 6 bases and the J gene lost 5 bases, with 16 bases spanning the gap. CDR1 DFQATT and CDR2 SNEGSKA come from the germline V gene (reference sequence). The CDR3 contains 13 residues.

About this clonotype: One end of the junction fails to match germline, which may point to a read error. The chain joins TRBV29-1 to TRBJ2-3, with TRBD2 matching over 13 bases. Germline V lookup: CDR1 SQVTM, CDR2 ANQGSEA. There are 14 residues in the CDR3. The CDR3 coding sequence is TGCAGCGTATATACCGGGACTAGCGGGACACTCAGCCATTTT. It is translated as CSVYTGTSGTLSHF.

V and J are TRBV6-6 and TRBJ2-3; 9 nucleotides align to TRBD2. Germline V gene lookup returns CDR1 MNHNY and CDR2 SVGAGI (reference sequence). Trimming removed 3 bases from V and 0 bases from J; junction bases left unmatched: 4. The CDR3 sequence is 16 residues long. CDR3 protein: CASSYGGGDSTDTQYF. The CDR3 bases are TGTGCCAGCAGTTATGGCGGGGGGGATAGCACAGATACGCAGTATTTT.

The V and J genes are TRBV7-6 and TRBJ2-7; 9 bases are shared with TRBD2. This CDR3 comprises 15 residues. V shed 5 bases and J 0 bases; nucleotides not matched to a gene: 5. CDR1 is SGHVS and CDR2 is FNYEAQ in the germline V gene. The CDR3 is CASSQTSGSSYEQYF. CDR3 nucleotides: TGTGCCAGCAGCCAGACTAGCGGAAGCTCCTACGAGCAGTACTTC.

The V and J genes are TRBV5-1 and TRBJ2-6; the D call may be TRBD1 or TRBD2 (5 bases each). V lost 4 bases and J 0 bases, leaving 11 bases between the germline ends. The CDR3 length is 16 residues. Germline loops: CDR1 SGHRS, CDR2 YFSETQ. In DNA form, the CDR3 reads TGCGCCAGCAGCCCTGAGGGGACCTCTGGGGCCAACGTCCTGACTTTC. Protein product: CASSPEGTSGANVLTF.

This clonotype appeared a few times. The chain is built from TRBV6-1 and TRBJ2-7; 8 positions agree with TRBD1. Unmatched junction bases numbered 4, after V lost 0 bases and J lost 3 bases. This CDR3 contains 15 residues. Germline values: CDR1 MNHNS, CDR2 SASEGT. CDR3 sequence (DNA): TGTGCCAGCAGTGAAGCACGCGACAGGGGCTACGAGCAGTACTTC. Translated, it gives CASSEARDRGYEQYF.

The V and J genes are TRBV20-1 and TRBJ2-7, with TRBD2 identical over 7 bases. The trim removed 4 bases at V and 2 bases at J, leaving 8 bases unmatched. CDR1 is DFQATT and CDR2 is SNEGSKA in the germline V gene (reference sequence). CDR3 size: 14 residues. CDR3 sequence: CSATQRGGPYEQYF. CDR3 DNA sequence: TGCAGTGCTACACAGCGGGGAGGCCCCTACGAGCAGTACTTC.

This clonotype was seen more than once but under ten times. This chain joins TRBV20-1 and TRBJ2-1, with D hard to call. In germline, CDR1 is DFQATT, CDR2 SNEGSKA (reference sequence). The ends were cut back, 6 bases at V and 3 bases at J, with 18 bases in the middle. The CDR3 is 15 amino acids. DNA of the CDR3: TGCAGTGCCAGCCCCTCTCCTGGGGACTACAATGAGCAGTTCTTC. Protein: CSASPSPGDYNEQFF.